The 25 T cell receptor beta chains below all came from one sample that was sequenced in a study of CD8+CD57+ T cells in acquired aplastic anemia. Genomic DNA templated the TCR beta VDJ and CDR3 profiling. From the reads, TCRdb called clonotypes with MiXCR, one entry per CDR3 protein. There are roughly 420,000 distinct CDR3 sequences in the sample; under 80% occur only once, and under 4.5% lies in the top ten. Sequencing was performed on sorted CD4+, CD8+, or CD8+CD57+ T cells (not recorded which) from PBMCs. These receptors all stem from a human donor in good health, serving as a control.

The chain joins TRBV6-1 to TRBJ1-1; D remains ambiguous. CDR1 is MNHNS, CDR2 SASEGT, per germline. V gave up 5 bases and J gave up 0 bases, with 7 bases separating them. The CDR3 sequence is 13 residues long. The DNA of the CDR3 is TGTGCCAGCAGTAGACTAATGAACACTGAAGCTTTCTTT. Translating it yields CASSRLMNTEAFF.

The V call is TRBV7-9, the J call TRBJ1-5, with 7 bases that match TRBD1. Germline loops: CDR1 SEHNR, CDR2 FQNEAQ (reference sequence). V was clipped by 6 bases and J by 9 bases; unmatched bases: 23. The CDR3 runs 18 residues. CDR3 loop: CASSESRGRVHGNRPQHF. The CDR3 DNA is TGTGCCAGCAGTGAATCTAGGGGGCGCGTGCATGGCAATAGGCCCCAGCATTTT.

For this clonotype: This likely comes from a read error, as the CDR3 has no conserved phenylalanine or tryptophan at its end. The chain links TRBV2 to TRBJ2-2; D is possibly TRBD2 (5 bases). The CDR3 is 16 residues long. Germline loops: CDR1 SNHLY, CDR2 FYNNEI. CDR3 sequence reads: CASSKSGGWSTGELFS. As DNA, the CDR3 is TGTGCCAGCAGCAAGAGCGGCGGTTGGAGCACCGGTGAGCTGTTTTCT.

The chain combines TRBV7-2 with TRBJ1-2; the match to TRBD1 covers 7 bases. CDR3 length equals 15 residues. V lost 3 bases to trimming and J lost 5 bases; unmatched junction nucleotides: 9. Germline V lookup: CDR1 SGHTA, CDR2 FQGNSA. CDR3 amino acids: CASSFNRGSRYGYTF. The CDR3 DNA follows: TGTGCCAGCAGCTTTAACAGGGGAAGTCGGTATGGCTACACCTTC.

The CDR3 sequence: CASSTAGSGLTEAFF. The CDR3, as DNA: TGTGCCAGTAGTACGGCCGGGTCCGGGCTCACTGAAGCTTTCTTT. This chain connects TRBV5-8 to TRBJ1-1, with D hard to call. The CDR3 runs 15 residues. The germline CDR1 and CDR2 sequences are SGHTS and YDEGEE. Trimming left V 8 bases short and J 4 bases short, with 21 bases between. Supplemented by reference TRBV5-8 and TRBJ1-1, the full variable domain reads EAGVTQSPTHLIKTRGQQATLRCSPISGHTSVYWYQQALGLGLQFLLWYDEGEERNRGNFPPRFSGRQFPNYSSELNVNALELEDSALYLCASSTAGSGLTEAFFGQGTRLTVV.

A single count supports this clonotype. At one end, the junction sequence differs from germline, possibly due to a read error. The gene calls are TRBV7-9 and TRBJ1-2; tentatively, D is TRBD1 (6 bases). Germline CDR1 and CDR2: SEHNR and FQNEAQ (reference sequence). The CDR3 contains 14 residues. The CDR3 sequence: CASTPIAGQQETQF. The DNA of the CDR3 is TGTGCCAGCACCCCGATAGCTGGACAGCAAGAGACCCAGTTC. Full variable domain (outside the CDR3, taken from reference TRBV7-9 and TRBJ1-2): DTGVSQNPRHKITKRGQNVTFRCDPISEHNRLYWYRQTLGQGPEFLTYFQNEAQLEKSRLLSDRFSAERPKGSFSTLEIQRTEQGDSAMYLCASTPIAGQQETQFGSGTRLTVV.

This chain connects TRBV5-1 to TRBJ1-1, with 7 positions matching TRBD1. The V segment lost 4 bases and the J segment 5 bases; nucleotides outside the gene matches: 8. From germline, CDR1 is SGHRS and CDR2 YFSETQ. The CDR3 has 14 amino acids. CDR3 residues: CASSVGGTETEAFF. The CDR3 DNA sequence: TGCGCCAGCAGCGTAGGGGGCACGGAAACTGAAGCTTTCTTT.

In its sample, this clonotype was seen many times. This sequence joins TRBV5-4 and TRBJ2-3; D may be TRBD1 (7 bases). With 1 base removed from V and 3 bases from J, the gap between germline ends came to 12 bases. CDR3 size: 15 residues. From germline, CDR1 is SGHNT and CDR2 YYREEE (reference sequence). CDR3 amino acids: CASSLRAGGTDTQYF. CDR3 bases: TGTGCCAGCAGCTTGCGGGCAGGGGGGACAGATACGCAGTATTTT.

The gene calls are TRBV9 and TRBJ2-7; 11 nucleotides align to TRBD1. Germline V CDR1 and CDR2: SGDLS, YYNGEE. The trim removed 4 bases at V and 5 bases at J, leaving 14 bases unmatched. The CDR3 consists of 17 residues. The CDR3 bases are TGTGCCAGCAGCCAAGAGCCCGGGACAGGGGGTCTCCACGAGCAGTACTTC. Translating gives CASSQEPGTGGLHEQYF.

As regards this clonotype: A read error is likely, as this CDR3 ends without the conserved phenylalanine or tryptophan. The DNA is left out, because the CDR3 cannot be placed on it with certainty; the CDR3 is given as TCRdb lists it. The chain couples TRBV9 to TRBJ2-7; TRBD1, the table's D call, lacks a check against the DNA. Germline lookup yields CDR1 SGDLS and CDR2 YYNGEE. The CDR3 is 13 residues long, ends included. The CDR3: CASSVEVGSDEKL.

The chain combines TRBV7-3 with TRBJ2-5; TRBD2 aligns across 8 bases. This CDR3 region has 15 residues. Per germline, CDR1 SGHTA and CDR2 FQGTGA. The trim removed 5 bases at V and 13 bases at J, leaving 18 bases unmatched. The chain's CDR3 is CASSPSTSGGEIRYF. The CDR3 DNA reads TGTGCCAGCAGCCCATCGACGAGCGGGGGCGAGATACGGTACTTC.

CDR3 amino acids: CSVQGLGTYEQYF. DNA of the CDR3: TGCAGCGTTCAGGGCCTGGGGACCTACGAGCAGTACTTC. The chain recombines TRBV20-1 with TRBJ2-7; tentatively, D is TRBD1 (5 bases). CDR3 size: 13 residues. Germline V gives CDR1 DFQATT, CDR2 SNEGSKA (reference sequence).

This clonotype appeared a single time. This chain connects TRBV7-9 to TRBJ2-7; D call uncertain. This CDR3 spans 13 amino acids. Trimming removed 1 base from V and 6 bases from J, with 10 bases in between. Germline CDR1 SEHNR, CDR2 FQNEAQ (reference sequence). The CDR3 region is CASSLDETGEQYF. The CDR3 DNA sequence: TGTGCCAGCAGCTTAGACGAGACCGGCGAGCAGTACTTC.

This clonotype was observed at least ten times. J is TRBJ1-4 and V is TRBV20-1; D may be TRBD1 (6 bases). This CDR3 has 15 amino acids. Trimming pared 3 bases from V and 7 bases from J, leaving 18 bases between. Germline V gene data show CDR1 as DFQATT and CDR2 as SNEGSKA (reference sequence). The CDR3 is CSASPQQGRIEKLFF. The CDR3 DNA reads as TGCAGTGCTAGCCCACAACAGGGAAGGATTGAAAAACTGTTTTTT.

Comment on this clonotype: One end of the junction varies from germline; a read error may be responsible. The gene calls are TRBV7-2 and TRBJ1-6; weak D call: TRBD1 (6 bases). There are 14 residues in the CDR3. CDR1 and CDR2 from the germline V gene are SGHTA and FQGNSA. CDR3 sequence (DNA): TGTGCCAGCAGCCCACGGGACACGAGCTCTCCAAACACCTTT. It translates to CASSPRDTSSPNTF.

The chain carries TRBV19 and TRBJ1-6; possibly TRBD1 for D (5 bases). The assigned J gene may be wrong: the sequence end matches TRBJ1-5 better. This CDR3 contains 15 residues. The germline V gene encodes CDR1 LNHDA and CDR2 SQIVND (reference sequence). This CDR3 is CASSQHTGANQPQHF. In DNA form, the CDR3 reads TGTGCCAGTAGCCAACATACAGGTGCAAATCAGCCCCAGCATTTT.

This clonotype was seen a handful of times. J is TRBJ2-3 and V is TRBV12-3 or TRBV12-4; 9 bases are shared with TRBD2. J gave up 1 base and V 4 bases, and 3 bases lay outside the gene matches. The CDR3 loop spans 15 amino acids. As DNA, the CDR3 is TGTGCCAGCAGTTCAGTAGCGGGGGGCACAGATACGCAGTATTTT. Translated, it gives CASSSVAGGTDTQYF.

The chain carries TRBV5-1 and TRBJ2-3; 7 nucleotides match TRBD2. CDR1 is SGHRS, CDR2 YFSETQ, per germline. V dropped 4 bases and J dropped 11; count of bases not matched to a gene: 10. CDR3 length equals 13 residues. The CDR3 coding sequence is TGCGCCAGCAGCCCGACTAGCCGCAATGAGCAGTATTTT. As protein: CASSPTSRNEQYF.

The chain couples TRBV18 to TRBJ2-3; D unclear. Germline V CDR1 and CDR2: KGHSH, LQKENI. The CDR3 is 17 residues long. V lost 2 bases and J 3 bases, leaving 18 bases between the germline ends. The DNA of the CDR3 is TGTGCCAGCTCACCATTAGGCTATTCCCCCTCTACAGATACGCAGTATTTT. As protein: CASSPLGYSPSTDTQYF.

To note about this clonotype: Germline is not matched at one junction end, which may reflect a read error. J is TRBJ1-1 and V is TRBV9; unclear D gene. CDR3 length equals 13 residues. In germline, CDR1 is SGDLS, CDR2 YYNGEE. CDR3 bases: TGTGCCAGCAGCTCCCTCGCGGAAGCTCAAGCTTGCTTT. Amino acids: CASSSLAEAQACF. The full variable domain, its missing parts supplied by reference TRBV9 and TRBJ1-1, is DSGVTQTPKHLITATGQRVTLRCSPRSGDLSVYWYQQSLDQGLQFLIQYYNGEERAKGNILERFSAQQFPDLHSELNLSSLELGDSALYFCASSSLAEAQACFGQGTRLTVV.

The CDR3: CASSQPLGKSRDEQYF. The CDR3 DNA sequence: TGTGCCAGCAGCCAACCACTAGGAAAGTCCAGGGACGAGCAGTACTTC. The rearrangement uses TRBV9 and TRBJ2-7; tentatively, D is TRBD1 or TRBD2 (5 bases each). The CDR3 extends over 16 amino acids. The germline gives CDR1 SGDLS, CDR2 YYNGEE. Trimming cost V 4 bases and J 5 bases, with 22 bases left between them.

This chain links TRBV7-2 with TRBJ1-2; 9 bases agree with TRBD1. J was trimmed by 13 bases and V by 4 bases; bases with no gene match: 16. This CDR3 has 15 residues. Germline V gene lookup returns CDR1 SGHTA and CDR2 FQGNSA. CDR3 in amino acids: CASSSSGTGIFGGTF. CDR3 nucleotide sequence: TGTGCCAGCAGCTCAAGCGGGACAGGGATCTTCGGCGGCACCTTC.

With regard to this clonotype: The CDR3 end shows no conserved phenylalanine or tryptophan, and so a read error is likely. The V and J genes are TRBV7-2 and TRBJ1-1; no definite D call. The CDR3 has 12 residues. Trimming stripped 4 bases from V and 2 bases from J, with 5 bases between. From germline, CDR1 is SGHTA and CDR2 FQGNSA. The CDR3 loop reads CASSWANTEAFL. In nucleotides, the CDR3 is TGTGCCAGCAGCTGGGCTAACACTGAAGCTTTCCTT.

As to this clonotype: A junction boundary mismatches the germline segment, possibly from a read error. The rearrangement joins TRBV7-9 to TRBJ2-7, with TRBD2 as a possible D gene (7 bases). CDR3 size: 16 residues. Germline loops: CDR1 SEHNR, CDR2 FQNEAQ (reference sequence). The CDR3 reads CASSQRRGGGGYGQYF. The CDR3 DNA sequence: TGTGCCAGCAGCCAAAGGCGCGGAGGGGGGGGCTACGGGCAGTACTTC.

The chain has TRBV7-3 and TRBJ2-7; D might be TRBD1 or TRBD2, each matching 8 bases. Trimming took 4 bases from V and 3 from J, leaving 16 bases between them. In germline, CDR1 is SGHTA, CDR2 FQGTGA. The CDR3 covers 15 residues. CDR3 sequence: CASSYRGGTGYEQYF. CDR3 nucleotides: TGTGCCAGCAGCTACCGCGGGGGGACAGGCTACGAGCAGTACTTC. The full variable domain, in which reference TRBV7-3 and TRBJ2-7 provide the parts outside the CDR3, is GAGVSQTPSNKVTEKGKYVELRCDPISGHTALYWYRQSLGQGPEFLIYFQGTGAADDSGLPNDRFFAVRPEGSVSTLKIQRTERGDSAVYLCASSYRGGTGYEQYFGPGTRLTVT.